The source of this T cell receptor (beta chain) is a study of identical twins. TCRdb reprocessed the 5' RACE reads with MiXCR, giving one entry per CDR3 protein. The table lists hundreds of thousands of distinct CDR3 sequences, roughly 7.5% of them singletons, with around 1.8% in the top ten. The CDR3 consists of 15 residues. V lost 4 bases and J lost 6; bases outside the gene matches: 9. The germline gives CDR1 SQVTM, CDR2 ANQGSEA. The data also belong to a second study, concerning yellow fever vaccine responses in identical twins.

The source of this sequence is a woman younger than 35 in good health. The genes are TRBV29-1 and TRBJ2-1, with 10 nucleotides matching TRBD2. The sequencing sample was made of memory (CD45RO+) T cells sorted from blood. This CDR3 is CSVATTLAGGNEQFF. CDR3 nucleotide sequence: TGCAGCGTTGCCACGACGTTAGCGGGAGGCAATGAGCAGTTCTTC.